This passage covers 29 T cell receptor beta chains from one sample sequenced in a study of identical twins. From the 5' RACE reads, TCRdb called clonotypes with MiXCR, one entry per CDR3 protein. The table includes some 1,600,000 distinct CDR3 sequences, 25% to 35% detected once. Source material: cord blood. These receptors all stem from a newborn girl in good health.

This rearrangement joins TRBV4-1 to TRBJ2-4; D is unclear. With 0 bases removed from V and 7 bases from J, the gap between germline ends came to 13 bases. CDR3 length: 15 residues. Looked up from germline, CDR1 is MGHRA and CDR2 is YSYEKL. The CDR3 loop reads CASSQEEAVGNIQYF. For the CDR3, the DNA is TGCGCCAGCAGCCAAGAAGAGGCTGTGGGGAACATTCAGTACTTC.

The chain combines TRBV19 with TRBJ1-5, with 7 bases aligning to TRBD1. CDR3 length equals 14 residues. J was trimmed by 8 bases and V by 5 bases; bases with no gene match: 9. Looked up from germline, CDR1 is LNHDA and CDR2 is SQIVND (reference sequence). The CDR3 DNA sequence: TGTGCCAGTAGTCCGACAGGGAAAAGTAAGCCCCAGCATTTT. Amino acid sequence: CASSPTGKSKPQHF.

This CDR3 reads CSMGVGAGNEKLFF. The CDR3 DNA reads TGCAGCATGGGTGTCGGGGCCGGGAATGAAAAACTGTTTTTT. The chain couples TRBV20-1 to TRBJ1-4; maybe TRBD1 (5 bases). Germline CDR1 is DFQATT and CDR2 is SNEGSKA (reference sequence). CDR3 length: 14 residues.

The rearrangement joins TRBV3-1 to TRBJ2-1; D may be TRBD2 (5 bases). From germline, CDR1 is LGHDT and CDR2 YNNKEL (reference sequence). The CDR3 sequence is 12 residues long. Deletions cut 0 bases from V and 14 bases from J, with 11 bases between. The CDR3 DNA reads TGTGCCAGCAGCCAAGATCGGGATTCGGAGTTCTTC. Translated, it gives CASSQDRDSEFF.

The chain combines TRBV6-1 with TRBJ1-1, with D unresolved. CDR3 length: 11 amino acids. Germline V lookup: CDR1 MNHNS, CDR2 SASEGT. Trimming cost V 6 bases and J 2 bases, with 4 bases left between them. CDR3 sequence reads: CASRFNTEAFF. The CDR3 DNA is TGTGCCAGCAGGTTTAACACTGAAGCTTTCTTT.

This CDR3 reads CASSQETRRGSYNEQFF. In DNA, the CDR3 is TGTGCCAGCAGCCAAGAGACCCGACGGGGCTCCTACAATGAGCAGTTCTTC. V usage is TRBV3-1 and J usage is TRBJ2-1; a possible D gene is TRBD2 (5 bases). From germline, CDR1 is LGHDT and CDR2 YNNKEL (reference sequence). This CDR3 has 17 amino acids. The V end lost 0 bases, the J end lost 0 bases, and 12 bases lay between the germline ends.

Details on this clonotype: Compared with germline, one end of the junction differs, possibly owing to a read error. V and J are TRBV5-4 and TRBJ2-2; D is possibly TRBD1 (6 bases). This CDR3 has 14 residues. Germline V gene lookup returns CDR1 SGHNT and CDR2 YYREEE (reference sequence). CDR3 sequence reads: CASTLTGSTGELFF. CDR3 DNA: TGTGCCAGCACCTTGACAGGATCCACCGGGGAGCTGTTTTTT.

About this clonotype itself: This may stem from a read error, because a much larger clone lies one nucleotide away. This chain connects TRBV2 to TRBJ1-2; the D is unclear. Germline V gene data show CDR1 as SNHLY and CDR2 as FYNNEI. The ends were cut back, 4 bases at V and 2 bases at J, with 5 bases in the middle. The CDR3 is 12 amino acids. The CDR3 here is CASSAQNYGYTF. The DNA of the CDR3 is TGTGCCAGCAGTGCACAGAACTATGGCTACACCTTC.

Turning to this clonotype: Mismatch with germline at one junction end may stem from a read error. CDR3 region: CAGSKGGRPSSYNEQFF. In nucleotides, the CDR3 is TGTGCCGGCAGCAAAGGGGGTAGACCCAGCTCCTACAATGAGCAGTTCTTC. V is TRBV9 and J is TRBJ2-1, with D possibly matching TRBD1 (6 bases). Germline lookup yields CDR1 SGDLS and CDR2 YYNGEE. This CDR3 comprises 17 residues.

Turning to this clonotype: A much larger clone is a single base away; this may be a read error. This chain connects TRBV29-1 to TRBJ2-7, with D possibly being TRBD1 (5 bases). The germline gives CDR1 SQVTM, CDR2 ANQGSEA. The V end was cut by 1 base, the J end by 2 bases, with 6 bases between. The CDR3 spans 12 residues. The CDR3 bases are TGCAGCGTTGAAGGACAGCCCTACGAGCAGTACTTC. The encoded protein is CSVEGQPYEQYF.

This clonotype was detected a few times. V usage is TRBV29-1 and J usage is TRBJ2-7, with unresolved D. Germline-derived CDR1 and CDR2 are SQVTM and ANQGSEA. This CDR3 is built from 13 residues. Trimming left V 4 bases short and J 7 bases short, with 17 bases between. CDR3 sequence: CSVVADGVGEQYF. CDR3 sequence (DNA): TGCAGCGTTGTCGCCGATGGGGTCGGGGAGCAGTACTTC.

This sequence joins TRBV19 and TRBJ2-6; D is uncertain. The V gene lost 4 bases and the J gene lost 2 bases, with 9 bases spanning the gap. Per germline, CDR1 LNHDA and CDR2 SQIVND (reference sequence). The CDR3 length is 15 residues. DNA for the CDR3: TGTGCCAGTAGTAGTCATGGGGCTGGGGCCAACGTCCTGACTTTC. This translates into CASSSHGAGANVLTF.

This clonotype has just a few counts. This chain links TRBV25-1 with TRBJ2-3; 8 nucleotides match TRBD2. V gave up 6 bases and J gave up 0 bases; unmatched junction bases: 11. Germline V gives CDR1 MGHDK, CDR2 SYGVNS. This CDR3 comprises 17 residues. This chain's CDR3 is CASSSDGGVLSTDTQYF. The DNA for the CDR3 is TGTGCCAGCAGCAGTGACGGGGGGGTACTTAGCACAGATACGCAGTATTTT.

Notes on this clonotype: A single base separates this from a much larger clone, so it may be a read error. The chain links TRBV29-1 to TRBJ1-2; D unclear. The CDR3 spans 11 residues. Germline V gene lookup returns CDR1 SQVTM and CDR2 ANQGSEA. Here the CDR3 DNA reads TGCGGCGTTGAAGAAGGGATTGGCTACACCTTC. Translating gives CGVEEGIGYTF.

This clonotype has ten or more counts. V usage is TRBV12-3 or TRBV12-4 and J usage is TRBJ1-2, with TRBD1 identical over 7 bases. Germline trimming cut 4 bases from V and 2 bases from J; bases unmatched to any gene: 4. The CDR3 is made up of 14 amino acids. CDR3 sequence: CASSWTQGNYGYTF. The CDR3 nucleotides are TGTGCCAGCAGTTGGACACAGGGGAACTATGGCTACACCTTC.

The chain has TRBV25-1 and TRBJ2-3, with 9 bases matching TRBD2. The V segment lost 3 bases and the J segment 2 bases; nucleotides outside the gene matches: 12. Germline CDR1 and CDR2: MGHDK and SYGVNS. The CDR3 is made up of 18 amino acids. The DNA for the CDR3 is TGTGCCAGCAGTGAGGGTATATTGGGCGGGAGGGCCACAGATACGCAGTATTTT. Translating gives CASSEGILGGRATDTQYF.

This clonotype has a count of ten or more. The J gene is TRBJ2-1, the V gene TRBV7-9; 11 bases map to TRBD1. CDR1 and CDR2 (germline): SEHNR, FQNEAQ (reference sequence). This CDR3 has 14 residues. After removal of 6 bases from V and 6 bases from J, the junction contained 4 bases not matched to a gene. CDR3 loop: CASSFGTGGNEQFF. The CDR3 bases are TGTGCCAGCAGTTTCGGGACAGGGGGCAATGAGCAGTTCTTC.

V is TRBV7-9 and J is TRBJ2-3; the D call may be TRBD1 or TRBD2 (6 bases each). This CDR3 comprises 16 residues. Germline V lookup: CDR1 SEHNR, CDR2 FQNEAQ (reference sequence). V was cut by 3 bases and J by 3 bases, with 16 bases left in between. Here the CDR3 DNA reads TGTGCCAGCAGCTTTTATGATGGGGGGCGTACAGATACGCAGTATTTT. It encodes CASSFYDGGRTDTQYF.

This clonotype was observed a handful of times. CDR3 sequence (DNA): TGTGCCAGCAATCGGACACTCCTGAACACTGAAGCTTTCTTT. The encoded protein is CASNRTLLNTEAFF. The V gene is TRBV12-3 or TRBV12-4, the J gene TRBJ1-1, with D perhaps matching TRBD1 (5 bases). Trimming removed 7 bases at V and 0 bases at J, with 12 bases between. The CDR3 extends over 14 amino acids.

This clonotype was observed a single time. At one of its ends the junction is not consistent with the germline gene, which may arise from a read error. The V call is TRBV6-2 or TRBV6-3, the J call TRBJ2-1; D gene ambiguous. Germline-derived CDR1 and CDR2 are MNHEY and SVGEGT. The CDR3 runs 15 residues. The CDR3 bases are TGTGCCAGCAGTTCGATACGGCTCTCCTACAATGGGCAGTTCTTC. Translated, it gives CASSSIRLSYNGQFF.

This clonotype came up a few times. The chain is built from TRBV20-1 and TRBJ1-2, with D hard to call. Trimming removed 5 bases at V and 5 bases at J, with 18 bases between. Germline values: CDR1 DFQATT, CDR2 SNEGSKA (reference sequence). This CDR3 contains 14 residues. The CDR3 DNA follows: TGCAGTGCTCTCACGGGAAACCTGATTTATGGCTACACCTTC. Translating gives CSALTGNLIYGYTF.

V usage is TRBV30 and J usage is TRBJ2-1, with 10 bases matching TRBD2. This CDR3 has 18 amino acids. Germline values: CDR1 GTSNPN, CDR2 SVGIG (reference sequence). V shed 0 bases and J 8 bases; nucleotides not matched to a gene: 16. CDR3 in amino acids: CAWSVRARASGRFDEQFF. The CDR3 DNA reads TGTGCCTGGAGTGTACGGGCCCGGGCTAGCGGGAGATTCGATGAGCAGTTCTTC.

This clonotype was seen a handful of times. The junction differs from germline at one of its ends, possibly a read error. The J gene is TRBJ1-2, the V gene TRBV6-5; TRBD1 matches 7 bases. The germline V gene encodes CDR1 MNHEY and CDR2 SVGAGI. This CDR3 is built from 12 residues. CDR3 nucleotides: TGCCCCCCCCTGCAGGGGGGCGGCGGCTACACCTTC. Protein sequence: CPPLQGGGGYTF.

This chain links TRBV5-1 with TRBJ1-6, with D possibly TRBD1 on 6 matching bases. The CDR3 contains 14 residues. V gave up 0 bases and J gave up 9 bases, with 10 bases separating them. The germline CDR1 and CDR2 sequences are SGHRS and YFSETQ. The CDR3 is CASSLEDRSSPLHF. The CDR3 coding sequence is TGCGCCAGCAGCTTGGAGGACAGAAGTTCACCCCTCCACTTT.

This chain uses TRBV10-2 with TRBJ1-6; TRBD1 might be the D (6 bases). V was cut by 6 bases and J by 0 bases, with 9 bases left in between. The CDR3 contains 15 residues. Germline assignment: CDR1 WSHSY and CDR2 SAAADI. CDR3 sequence reads: CASREDSSYNSPLHF. The CDR3, as DNA: TGCGCCAGCAGGGAGGACAGCTCCTATAATTCACCCCTCCACTTT.

The chain couples TRBV6-6 to TRBJ2-4, with D tentatively TRBD1 or TRBD2 (5 bases each). The CDR3 consists of 13 residues. CDR1 is MNHNY and CDR2 is SVGAGI in the germline V gene (reference sequence). V was shortened by 3 bases and J by 8 bases, with 11 bases between the two germline ends. CDR3 DNA: TGTGCCAGCAGTTATTGGCAGGGAGACATTCAGTACTTC. It yields the protein CASSYWQGDIQYF.

This clonotype came up a few times. The rearrangement links TRBV18 to TRBJ1-1; D call uncertain. The length of the CDR3 is 14 residues. Germline loops: CDR1 KGHSH, CDR2 LQKENI. V lost 3 bases and J lost 3, with 11 bases in between. CDR3 sequence reads: CASSPTGVDTEAFF. DNA of the CDR3: TGTGCCAGCTCACCGACCGGGGTAGACACTGAAGCTTTCTTT.

The rearrangement uses TRBV30 and TRBJ2-5; D unclear. The J call may be mistaken, given a closer DNA end match to TRBJ2-7. The CDR3 totals 11 residues. Germline V CDR1 and CDR2: GTSNPN, SVGIG (reference sequence). The CDR3, as DNA: TGTGCCTGGAGTAAGGGTCTCGAGCAGTACTTC. Protein product: CAWSKGLEQYF.

The chain has TRBV25-1 and TRBJ2-5; D is perhaps TRBD1 (6 bases). The V end was cut by 1 base, the J end by 11 bases, with 20 bases between. CDR1 is MGHDK and CDR2 is SYGVNS in the germline V gene. There are 15 residues in the CDR3. CDR3 nucleotides: TGTGCCAGCAGTGAATCCCCGGGACATCCCAATGAGCAGTACTTC. This encodes CASSESPGHPNEQYF.